The rows below give T cell receptor beta chains drawn from one sample of a study of T cell clonotyping in hematopoietic cell transplantation. TCRdb keeps only in-frame clones here, not all; method: immunoSEQ multiplex PCR. The data contain 15,000 to 20,000 clones, about 93% of them singletons. The sample comprised peripheral blood mononuclear cells. The receptors were gathered from a man aged 35 to 55 in good health. Some clones in this sample may be carry-over from other donors' samples. CDR3s include the opening cysteine and the closing phenylalanine or tryptophan. A D gene is named only where the DNA matches it firmly. Rows may omit the clone size; those that give it use once, few, many or a size class.

TRBJ2-5	TRBD2	TRBV28	-	TGTGCCAGCAGTTTACTGGGGACTAGCTCCCAAGAGACCCAGTACTTC	CASSLLGTSSQETQYF
TRBJ1-1	-	TRBV9	-	TGTGCCAGCAGCGCCCGACAGGAGAACACTGAAGCTTTCTTT	CASSARQENTEAFF
TRBJ2-5	-	TRBV4-1	-	TGCGCCAGCAGCCAATACTCGAGCGGGGAGACCCAGTACTTC	CASSQYSSGETQYF
TRBJ2-7	-	TRBV4-3	-	TGCGCCAGCAGCCAAGATGTCGGGGGCTACGAGCAGTACTTC	CASSQDVGGYEQYF
TRBJ2-2	TRBD2	TRBV11-2	-	TGTGCCAGCAGCCCCCGACTAGCGGGAGGCCCGAACACCGGGGAGCTGTTTTTT	CASSPRLAGGPNTGELFF
TRBJ2-5	-	TRBV29-1	-	TGCAGCGTTGATCTCTCGGAGACCCAGTACTTC	CSVDLSETQYF
TRBJ2-1	-	TRBV7-2	-	TGTGCCAGCAGCTTAGGGGGGCCATATGAGTTCTTC	CASSLGGPYEFF
TRBJ1-4	TRBD1	TRBV27	-	TGTGCCAGCAGTTTATACCTGGGACAGGCTAATGAAAAACTGTTTTTT	CASSLYLGQANEKLFF
TRBJ2-7	-	TRBV27	-	TGTGCCAGCAGCACGGGGACCCAATACGAGCAGTACTTC	CASSTGTQYEQYF
TRBJ2-4	-	TRBV19	-	TGTGCCAGTAGTCTACGGGACTCTGTTCTAGCCAAAAACATTCAGTACTTC	CASSLRDSVLAKNIQYF
TRBJ2-2	-	TRBV18	medium-sized	TGTGCCAGCTCACCAACCGGGGAGCTGTTTTTT	CASSPTGELFF
TRBJ2-5	-	TRBV2	-	TGTGCCAGCAGAAGCGCGGGACCGCAAGAGACCCAGTACTTC	CASRSAGPQETQYF
TRBJ2-2	-	TRBV7-6	-	TGTGCCAGCAGCGGTCACGGCGGGGAGCTGTTTTTT	CASSGHGGELFF
TRBJ1-4	-	TRBV11-3	-	TGTGCCAGCAGCCGGACACAGAAACCTAATGAAAAACTGTTTTTT	CASSRTQKPNEKLFF
TRBJ2-7	TRBD2	TRBV7-8	-	TGTGCCAGCAGCCCTCTAGCGGGACTAGCCCACGAGCAGTACTTC	CASSPLAGLAHEQYF
TRBJ2-2	-	TRBV19	-	TGTGCCAGTAGTATGTCGGGCACCGGGGAGCTGTTTTTT	CASSMSGTGELFF
TRBJ1-3	-	TRBV4-3	-	TGCGCCAGCAGCCAAGATGGAGGGGCCGGAATCTCTGGAAACACCATATATTTT	CASSQDGGAGISGNTIYF
TRBJ2-5	TRBD2	TRBV28	-	TGTGCCAGCAGTTTAGGGGACCCAGGACTAGCGGGAGGGCCGGATCCGCTTCGGACCCAGTACTTC	CASSLGDPGLAGGPDPLRTQYF
TRBJ1-1	TRBD1	TRBV6-1	-	TGTGCCAGCACGCAACTGACAGGGCGTACTGAAGCTTTCTTT	CASTQLTGRTEAFF
TRBJ2-7	TRBD2	TRBV10-1	-	TGCGCCAGCAGTGCCGCTAGCGGAGAGCCCTACGAGCAGTACTTC	CASSAASGEPYEQYF
TRBJ1-3	-	TRBV4-3	-	TGCGCCAGCAGCCAAGATCGCTCGAGCGGAAACACCATATATTTT	CASSQDRSSGNTIYF
TRBJ2-7	-	TRBV21-1	-	TGTGCCAGCGGGGGTCGTAGAGCCGGGGTCTACGAGCAGTACTTC	CASGGRRAGVYEQYF
TRBJ1-1	-	TRBV4-3	-	TGCGCCAGCAGCCAAGAGGCAGAATATGAAGCTTTCTTT	CASSQEAEYEAFF
TRBJ2-7	-	TRBV19	-	TGTGCCAGTAGCCCAGTGGGGGGAGGCTACGAGCAGTACTTC	CASSPVGGGYEQYF
TRBJ1-6	TRBD1	TRBV7-9	-	TGTGCCAGCAGCCCACGGACAGGGGAAAATTCACCCCTCCACTTT	CASSPRTGENSPLHF
TRBJ1-2	-	TRBV6-1	-	TGTGCCAGCGGGAGGGCCCCCAACTATGGCTACACCTTC	CASGRAPNYGYTF
TRBJ2-7	-	TRBV7-9	-	TGTGCCAGCAGCCCAAGGGCTAGCTACGAGCAGTACTTC	CASSPRASYEQYF
TRBJ2-7	TRBD2	TRBV7-3	-	TGTGCCAGCAGCTTAATAGCGGGAGAGAACGAGCAGTACTTC	CASSLIAGENEQYF
TRBJ2-7	-	TRBV7-2	-	TGTGCCAGCAGCTTAATCTGGGGCTCCTACGAGCAGTACTTC	CASSLIWGSYEQYF
TRBJ2-7	TRBD2	TRBV30	-	TGTGCCTGGAGGGGAGCGGGAGGGAGGCCCGAGCAGTACTTC	CAWRGAGGRPEQYF
TRBJ1-1	TRBD1	TRBV4-2	-	TGTGCCAGCAGCCATCACCTCTGGCAGGGGGTTATGAACACTGAAGCTTTCTTT	CASSHHLWQGVMNTEAFF
TRBJ2-7	TRBD2	TRBV4-3	-	TGCGCCAGCAGCCAAGACCGTCTAGCGGGAGGGTTCTACGAGCAGTACTTC	CASSQDRLAGGFYEQYF
TRBJ1-2	-	TRBV10-3	once	TGTGCCATCAGTCCAGGGGAATTGGGCTACACCTTC	CAISPGELGYTF